The 23 T cell receptor beta chains presented below share a single source sample, sequenced in a study of blood T cell repertoires in COVID-19 (dated by TCRdb to the early 2020s). Libraries came from the immunoSEQ multiplex PCR assay. This immuneACCESS table, as held by TCRdb, lists in-frame sequences with V and J called but not all clones. Of the missing ones, under half trace to an unresolved V gene in checked studies; the others have no known cause. The sample records 150,000 to 200,000 clones, roughly 87% of which are singletons. The top ten hold approximately 11% of the sample. The sequenced sample consisted of PBMCs or T cells enriched from blood (not recorded which). The receptors stem from a man aged 50 to 60 who had recovered from COVID-19.

The chain's CDR3 is CASSQVPTGVNTEAFF. CDR3 DNA: TGCGCCAGCAGCCAAGTCCCTACAGGGGTGAACACTGAAGCTTTCTTT. This chain links TRBV4-1 with TRBJ1-1, with TRBD1 identical over 7 bases. The germline CDR1 and CDR2 sequences are MGHRA and YSYEKL. The junction had 5 bases not matched to a gene; V was cut back by 1 base and J by 0 bases. The CDR3 runs 16 residues.

This sequence joins TRBV6-5 and TRBJ2-7, with 8 bases matching TRBD2. The trim removed 6 bases at V and 3 bases at J, leaving 4 bases unmatched. This CDR3 is 13 amino acids long. Germline values: CDR1 MNHEY, CDR2 SVGAGI. CDR3 sequence: CASRRTSYYEQYF. In DNA form, the CDR3 reads TGTGCCAGCAGGCGGACTAGCTACTACGAGCAGTACTTC.

There are a few counts of this clone. The CDR3 is CATSRDRPWQETQYF. As DNA, the CDR3 is TGTGCCACCAGCAGAGATCGTCCGTGGCAGGAAACCCAGTACTTC. The chain uses TRBV15 and TRBJ2-5; D remains ambiguous. The ends were cut back, 0 bases at V and 8 bases at J, with 16 bases in the middle. Germline V lookup: CDR1 LNHNV, CDR2 YYDKDF (reference sequence). CDR3 size: 15 residues.

V gene TRBV30 combines with J gene TRBJ2-3; 10 bases fit TRBD2. The CDR3 runs 13 residues. Germline V gene lookup returns CDR1 GTSNPN and CDR2 SVGIG (reference sequence). Trimming removed 5 bases from V and 7 bases from J; junction bases left unmatched: 6. The DNA for the CDR3 is TGTGCCTGGCAGAGCGGGGGGGGGAATACGCAGTATTTT. It codes for CAWQSGGGNTQYF.

The V gene is TRBV27, the J gene TRBJ2-3, with 7 bases lining up with TRBD2. Germline CDR1 and CDR2: MNHEY and SMNVEV (reference sequence). CDR3 size: 17 residues. The ends lost 3 bases at V and 2 bases at J; junction bases unmatched: 11. DNA of the CDR3: TGTGCCAGCAGTTTCATAACGAAACTAGCGATCACAGATACGCAGTATTTT. This gives the protein CASSFITKLAITDTQYF.

V gene TRBV5-6 combines with J gene TRBJ1-2; D gene unclear. CDR1 and CDR2 (germline): SGHDT, YYEEEE. V was pared by 4 bases and J by 3 bases, with 25 bases between. The CDR3 is 18 amino acids. CDR3 sequence: CASSLDNEWRGNYYGYTF. CDR3 in DNA: TGTGCCAGCAGCCTTGACAACGAGTGGCGGGGAAACTACTATGGCTACACCTTC.

This clone was found once. V is TRBV14 and J is TRBJ2-3, with TRBD2 matching 13 bases. Looked up from germline, CDR1 is SGHDN and CDR2 is FVKESK. This CDR3 has 20 amino acids. V trimming: 1 base; J trimming: 3 bases; junction bases outside the gene matches: 13. This CDR3 reads CASSQVPPGLAGMRTDTQYF. The CDR3 DNA sequence: TGTGCCAGCAGCCAAGTGCCTCCGGGACTAGCGGGAATGAGGACAGATACGCAGTATTTT. Supplemented by reference TRBV14 and TRBJ2-3, the full variable domain reads EAGVTQFPSHSVIEKGQTVTLRCDPISGHDNLYWYRRVMGKEIKFLLHFVKESKQDESGMPNNRFLAERTGGTYSTLKVQPAELEDSGVYFCASSQVPPGLAGMRTDTQYFGPGTRLTVL.

The chain couples TRBV12-3 or TRBV12-4 to TRBJ2-3, with TRBD2 matching over 10 bases. The CDR3 has 13 amino acids. V lost 6 bases, J lost 5 bases, and 2 bases stayed unmatched. The CDR3 region has the DNA TGTGCCAGCAGCCGACTAGCGGGAGATACGCAGTATTTT. Protein product: CASSRLAGDTQYF.

The chain is built from TRBV5-4 and TRBJ2-5; tentative D call: TRBD2 (5 bases). The CDR3 totals 16 residues. V lost 0 bases, J lost 5 bases, and 17 bases lay in between. Germline values: CDR1 SGHNT, CDR2 YYREEE (reference sequence). CDR3 region: CASSLVPTGGWETQYF. Written as DNA, the CDR3 is TGTGCCAGCAGCTTGGTCCCGACTGGCGGGTGGGAGACCCAGTACTTC.

The chain uses TRBV3-1 (or the pseudogene TRBV3-2) and TRBJ2-5; TRBD1 aligns across 8 bases. The CDR3 extends over 14 amino acids. J lost 3 bases, V lost 2 bases, and 2 bases had no gene match. CDR1 LGHDT and CDR2 YNNKEL come from the germline V gene (reference sequence). The CDR3 region has the DNA TGTGCCAGCAGCCAACGGGGACAGGAAGAGACCCAGTACTTC. It codes for CASSQRGQEETQYF.

This clone was counted once. V and J are TRBV5-4 and TRBJ2-3; 9 bases are a match to TRBD2. The CDR3 extends over 15 amino acids. The junction had 3 bases not matched to a gene; V was cut back by 4 bases and J by 0 bases. Germline lookup yields CDR1 SGHNT and CDR2 YYREEE (reference sequence). Written as DNA, the CDR3 is TGTGCCAGCAGCCCCGGACTAGCGAGCACAGATACGCAGTATTTT. This codes for CASSPGLASTDTQYF.

The chain recombines TRBV14 with TRBJ2-1, with D tentatively TRBD2 (5 bases). The CDR3 is 14 residues long. CDR1 and CDR2 from the germline V gene are SGHDN and FVKESK. V shed 4 bases and J shed 4 bases, with 11 bases lying between them. CDR3 loop: CASSPTGLYNEQFF. DNA of the CDR3: TGTGCCAGCAGCCCTACTGGACTGTACAATGAGCAGTTCTTC.

The V gene is TRBV18, the J gene TRBJ2-7; 7 bases are shared with TRBD2. This CDR3 has 15 residues. Germline V gives CDR1 KGHSH, CDR2 LQKENI. V dropped 3 bases and J dropped 0; count of bases not matched to a gene: 5. CDR3 nucleotide sequence: TGTGCCAGCTCACCCCTGGGAGGGAACTCCTACGAGCAGTACTTC. It encodes CASSPLGGNSYEQYF.

The sample holds one count of this clone. DNA for the CDR3: TGTGCCAGCAGCTATGCAGGGGCAATAAAGACCCAGTACTTC. Amino acid sequence: CASSYAGAIKTQYF. The rearrangement uses TRBV7-2 and TRBJ2-5, with D possibly TRBD1 on 6 matching bases. CDR1 is SGHTA and CDR2 is FQGNSA in the germline V gene. The CDR3 is made up of 14 amino acids. Trimming shortened V by 4 bases and J by 6 bases, and 15 bases separated the two germline ends.

This rearrangement joins TRBV5-4 to TRBJ2-1, with D possibly matching TRBD1 (5 bases). The CDR3 runs to 15 residues. Germline loops: CDR1 SGHNT, CDR2 YYREEE (reference sequence). V was shortened by 0 bases and J by 6 bases, with 13 bases between the two germline ends. For the CDR3, the DNA is TGTGCCAGCAGCTTGGGGCAGGGCAGCATCAATGAGCAGTTCTTC. Its translation is CASSLGQGSINEQFF.

In its sample, this clone was seen a few times. The rearrangement links TRBV27 to TRBJ2-7, with D uncertain. Between the trimmed V and J ends, which lost 8 bases and 4 bases, there was a span of 6 bases. There are 10 residues in the CDR3. Germline values: CDR1 MNHEY, CDR2 SMNVEV (reference sequence). The CDR3 nucleotides read TGTGCCAGCGGCCAATACGAGCAGTACTTC. Translated: CASGQYEQYF.

In this sample, this clone turned up once. V and J are TRBV6-5 and TRBJ2-1; 9 bases fit TRBD2. CDR1 and CDR2 from the germline V gene are MNHEY and SVGAGI. V shed 7 bases and J 8 bases; nucleotides not matched to a gene: 9. This CDR3 has 14 amino acids. CDR3 sequence (DNA): TGTGCCAGCAATCGGCTAGCGGGATCGGATGAGCAGTTCTTC. Translated, it gives CASNRLAGSDEQFF.

The chain links TRBV4-2 to TRBJ1-5; D ambiguous. Trimming took 6 bases from V and 3 from J, leaving 15 bases between them. Germline V gives CDR1 LGHNA, CDR2 YNFKEQ. CDR3 length: 15 residues. CDR3 in amino acids: CASREEPGTNQPQHF. Here the CDR3 DNA reads TGTGCCAGCAGGGAGGAACCGGGAACCAATCAGCCCCAGCATTTT.

This clone has a single count. J is TRBJ1-1 and V is TRBV9; TRBD1 matches at 9 bases. CDR3 length equals 19 residues. The J segment lost 0 bases and the V segment lost 3 bases, leaving 15 bases of the junction unmatched. Germline CDR1 is SGDLS and CDR2 is YYNGEE. The DNA of the CDR3 is TGTGCCAGCAGCGCCTTGGACAGGGGAAGATTAGGCGTGAACACTGAAGCTTTCTTT. Translating gives CASSALDRGRLGVNTEAFF.

This chain uses TRBV13 with TRBJ2-2; 7 nucleotides agree with TRBD2. Germline CDR1 PRHDT, CDR2 FYEKMQ (reference sequence). Germline trimming cut 3 bases from V and 5 bases from J; bases unmatched to any gene: 12. The length of the CDR3 is 17 residues. DNA of the CDR3: TGTGCCAGCAGCTTGTCTCTCCGGGGAGGGAAAACCGGGGAGCTGTTTTTT. Translation gives CASSLSLRGGKTGELFF.

This chain links TRBV19 with TRBJ2-3, with D perhaps matching TRBD1 (7 bases). Germline V gives CDR1 LNHDA, CDR2 SQIVND (reference sequence). The V end lost 6 bases, the J end lost 0 bases, and 13 bases lay between the germline ends. This CDR3 contains 15 residues. CDR3: CASRPTGTSTDTQYF. CDR3 coding DNA: TGTGCCAGTAGGCCGACAGGGACTAGCACAGATACGCAGTATTTT.

The chain joins TRBV28 to TRBJ2-1; D gene ambiguous. Looked up from germline, CDR1 is MDHEN and CDR2 is SYDVKM. V lost 6 bases and J 8 bases, leaving 11 bases between the germline ends. This CDR3 region has 12 residues. CDR3 protein: CASSRGADEQFF. The CDR3 DNA sequence: TGTGCCAGCAGCCGTGGAGCTGATGAGCAGTTCTTC.

The rearrangement uses TRBV3-1 (or the pseudogene TRBV3-2) and TRBJ1-2, with 7 bases aligning to TRBD1. V shed 5 bases and J 2 bases; nucleotides not matched to a gene: 8. Germline loops: CDR1 LGHDT, CDR2 YNNKEL (reference sequence). This CDR3 region has 15 residues. The CDR3 region is CASSIRQGSNYGYTF. CDR3 bases: TGTGCCAGCAGCATACGACAGGGCTCAAACTATGGCTACACCTTC.